These T cell receptor beta chains were read from a single sample in a study of beta chain features in type 1 diabetes. Sequencing used immunoSEQ multiplex PCR; TCRdb keeps in-frame clones, though not all of them. The table shows more than 55,000 clones, with around 56% occurring only once. The material sequenced was Tregs from blood. All receptors come from a woman in her thirties or forties with type 1 diabetes. Both conserved end residues are part of each CDR3. A D gene is named only where the DNA matches it firmly. The size field is filled for only some rows; it gives once, few, many or a size class.

D gene	clone size	V gene	J gene	CDR3 DNA	CDR3 protein
TRBD1	-	TRBV19	TRBJ2-4	TGTGCCAGTAGTCCGCCGGGACAGGGTTACATTCAGTACTTC	CASSPPGQGYIQYF
-	few	TRBV15	TRBJ1-4	TGTGCCACCAGCAGAGAGTCAGGGTCGGGAAAACTGTTTTTT	CATSRESGSGKLFF
TRBD1	-	TRBV2	TRBJ1-6	TGTGCCAGCAGTGGACAGGGTGGGTCACCCCTCCACTTT	CASSGQGGSPLHF
-	-	TRBV10-3	TRBJ2-1	TGTGCCATCGGAGACCGGGACACATACAATGAGCAGTTCTTC	CAIGDRDTYNEQFF
-	few	TRBV28	TRBJ2-7	TGTGCCAGCAGTTTGGCCCCCCGACAGTACTTC	CASSLAPRQYF
TRBD1	few	TRBV6-1	TRBJ2-1	TGTGCCAGCAGGACTGACAGGGGAAACAATGAGCAGTTCTTC	CASRTDRGNNEQFF
-	-	TRBV30	TRBJ1-3	TGTGCCTGGAGTGTACTGGGGCGAGGCCCCTCTGGAAACACCATATATTTT	CAWSVLGRGPSGNTIYF
-	-	TRBV30	TRBJ1-1	TGTGCCTGGAGTGAAGGAGGCGAAGCTTTCTTT	CAWSEGGEAFF
TRBD1	few	TRBV7-3	TRBJ2-5	TGTGCCAGCAGCGGACAGGGGGCCGGAGAGACCCAGTACTTC	CASSGQGAGETQYF
-	-	TRBV7-2	TRBJ2-6	TGTGCCAGCAGCCCGGGACAACCCGGGGCCAACGTCCTGACTTTC	CASSPGQPGANVLTF
TRBD2	-	TRBV7-2	TRBJ2-1	TGTGCCAGCAGCTTACGAGCGGGAGGGGGAAATGAGCAGTTCTTC	CASSLRAGGGNEQFF
-	-	TRBV28	TRBJ1-1	TGTGCCAGCAGGATACGAGAGGCTGAAGCTTTCTTT	CASRIREAEAFF
-	-	TRBV5-1	TRBJ1-1	TGCGCCAGCAGCTTGAATGGGGGCAGGAACACTGAAGCTTTCTTT	CASSLNGGRNTEAFF
TRBD2	once	TRBV7-3	TRBJ2-3	TGTGCCAGCAGCACCCGTGGGGGGGGCACAGATACGCAGTATTTT	CASSTRGGGTDTQYF
-	few	TRBV10-3	TRBJ1-1	TGTGCCATCAGGCAGGACAGCCCCCTTGAAGCTTTCTTT	CAIRQDSPLEAFF
-	few	TRBV19	TRBJ2-7	TGTGCCAGTAGTAACGGAGGACCACCCTACGAGCAGTACTTC	CASSNGGPPYEQYF
-	-	TRBV20-1	TRBJ2-7	TGCAGTGCTAGAGATGACTACGAGCAGTACTTC	CSARDDYEQYF
TRBD1	-	TRBV28	TRBJ1-5	TGTGCCAGCAGGCGACAGGGGTGGAATCAGCCCCAGCATTTT	CASRRQGWNQPQHF
-	-	TRBV6-1	TRBJ2-7	TGTGCCAGCCAGAAGGGGGAAGAGCAGTACTTC	CASQKGEEQYF
-	-	TRBV7-2	TRBJ2-7	TGTGCCAGCAGCCCGGGGAGCCTCTCCTACGAGCAGTACTTC	CASSPGSLSYEQYF
-	-	TRBV28	TRBJ1-2	TGTGCCAGCAGTTTCAGGGGTTTTGGTGGCTACACCTTC	CASSFRGFGGYTF
TRBD1	-	TRBV27	TRBJ1-2	TGTGCCAGCTCGCCACAGGGGGCGGGTGGCTACACCTTC	CASSPQGAGGYTF
-	-	TRBV28	TRBJ2-5	TGTGCCAGCAGACGGCCGGAGAGGAGAGAGACCCAGTACTTC	CASRRPERRETQYF
TRBD2	-	TRBV28	TRBJ2-7	TGTGCCAGCAGTCGAGCGGGAGTAAGCTACGAGCAGTACTTC	CASSRAGVSYEQYF
TRBD1	few	TRBV19	TRBJ2-7	TGTGCCAGTAGTACAACAAACAGGGGATCGTACTACGAGCAGTACTTC	CASSTTNRGSYYEQYF
TRBD1	-	TRBV7-3	TRBJ2-1	TGTGCCAGCAGCTTTTCGGGACAGGGGACGGCTGAGCAGTTCTTC	CASSFSGQGTAEQFF
-	once	TRBV29-1	TRBJ1-1	TGCAGCGTTGCTCGGGGGACCATGAACACTGAAGCTTTCTTT	CSVARGTMNTEAFF
TRBD2	-	TRBV15	TRBJ2-1	TGTGCCACCAGCAGTGCCAGCGGGAGGACCCTATTCTTC	CATSSASGRTLFF
-	-	TRBV5-6	TRBJ1-2	TGTGCCAGCAGCTTGGGGGCAGATGGCTACACCTTC	CASSLGADGYTF
-	few	TRBV1	TRBJ1-5	TGCACCAGCAGCCGGGACTACAAGACGAGCAATCAGCCCCAGCATTTT	CTSSRDYKTSNQPQHF
TRBD1	few	TRBV23-1	TRBJ1-4	TGCGCCAGCAGTCAACTTGGAGGGGGCCTAACTAATGAAAAACTGTTTTTT	CASSQLGGGLTNEKLFF